Listed here are 3 T cell receptor beta chains from one sample, sequenced in a study of T cell responses to AZD1222 COVID-19 vaccine. Here immunoSEQ multiplex PCR was the method, and the copy in TCRdb shows in-frame clones only, minus some. The sample contains over 85,000 clones, 80% to 95% of which appear only once. The sequencing used peripheral blood, collected 28 days after the second AZD1222 dose. The source of these receptors is an adult who received the AZD1222 COVID-19 vaccine.

The genes are TRBV3-1 (or the pseudogene TRBV3-2) and TRBJ2-2, with 8 nucleotides matching TRBD1. This CDR3 is 15 amino acids long. Germline-derived CDR1 and CDR2 are LGHDT and YNNKEL (reference sequence). Losses at the gene ends were 5 bases for V and 4 bases for J; bases not matched to a gene: 6. The CDR3 DNA reads as TGTGCCAGCAGCTCGACAGGGGCAGTCACCGGGGAGCTGTTTTTT. This encodes CASSSTGAVTGELFF.

V usage is TRBV11-2 and J usage is TRBJ2-3; 9 bases align to TRBD1. V was pared by 6 bases and J by 7 bases, with 14 bases of the junction left unmatched. This CDR3 contains 16 residues. Germline values: CDR1 SGHAT, CDR2 FQNNGV. The CDR3 region has the DNA TGTGCCAGCAGTCAAACCCGACAGGGGGTCTTTAATACGCAGTATTTT. Its protein is CASSQTRQGVFNTQYF.

This rearrangement joins TRBV19 to TRBJ1-2; 9 bases agree with TRBD1. Germline loops: CDR1 LNHDA, CDR2 SQIVND (reference sequence). Trimming took 0 bases from V and 8 from J; bases not matched to a gene: 7. The CDR3 loop spans 15 amino acids. The CDR3 spells CASSIDSDRGQGYTF. The CDR3 region has the DNA TGTGCCAGTAGTATAGACTCGGACAGGGGCCAAGGCTACACCTTC.